This TCR beta chain was sequenced for a study of identical twins. About this clonotype: What it binds is unknown.

The donors were all healthy and Caucasian. Study results and caveats: The abundant beta clonotypes from cord blood had fewer insertions, and memory repertoires had none of this. Cross-sectional statistics, not tracking of the same donors, supported the conclusions.

It was template switching that added a universal primer site, and there were unique molecular identifiers on the cDNA. TCRdb itself ran the 5' RACE reads through MiXCR, one entry per CDR3 protein. The table records some 500,000 distinct CDR3 sequences, 13% to 15% of them present only once. These data also featured in a second study, about yellow fever vaccine responses in identical twins.

The source of this sequence is a woman between 18 and 29 years old in good health. Sequencing was performed on CD4+ T cells sorted from blood.

CDR3 sequence: CASSLGGLVSYEQYF. CDR3 in DNA: TGTGCCAGCAGTTTAGGCGGACTAGTGTCCTACGAGCAGTACTTC. The rearrangement uses TRBV27 and TRBJ2-7, with 7 bases lining up with TRBD2. Germline lookup yields CDR1 MNHEY and CDR2 SMNVEV (reference sequence). Unmatched junction bases numbered 5, after V lost 2 bases and J lost 1 base. The CDR3 has 15 residues.